These 26 T cell receptor beta chains share one sample of origin, sequenced in a study of T cell responses to AZD1222 COVID-19 vaccine. Measured with immunoSEQ multiplex PCR; TCRdb has only the in-frame clones, and not every one. The profile shows approximately 90,000 clones, 86% of them singletons. Sequencing was performed on peripheral blood, taken on day 0 of AZD1222 vaccination. These receptors were taken from an adult in good health.

This chain joins TRBV5-1 and TRBJ1-2, with 8 bases that match TRBD1. Germline assignment: CDR1 SGHRS and CDR2 YFSETQ. Trimming removed 4 bases from V and 0 bases from J; junction bases left unmatched: 5. The CDR3 is 15 amino acids. The CDR3 region is CASSPGTGTNYGYTF. CDR3 nucleotide sequence: TGCGCCAGCAGCCCCGGGACAGGTACTAACTATGGCTACACCTTC.

The table lists this clone with a count of one. The chain is built from TRBV15 and TRBJ1-5; D uncertain. The CDR3 sequence is 15 residues long. Trimming shortened V by 0 bases and J by 7 bases, and 13 bases separated the two germline ends. Germline V CDR1 and CDR2: LNHNV, YYDKDF (reference sequence). CDR3 sequence: CATSRDLGLKQPQHF. The CDR3 coding sequence is TGTGCCACCAGCAGAGATTTGGGCCTGAAACAGCCCCAGCATTTT. The full variable domain, completed using reference TRBV15 and TRBJ1-5, is DAMVIQNPRYQVTQFGKPVTLSCSQTLNHNVMYWYQQKSSQAPKLLFHYYDKDFNNEADTPDNFQSRRPNTSFCFLDIRSPGLGDTAMYLCATSRDLGLKQPQHFGDGTRLSIL.

This chain connects TRBV28 to TRBJ1-2; the D gene is possibly TRBD1 (6 bases). CDR1 and CDR2 from the germline V gene are MDHEN and SYDVKM. This CDR3 is 13 amino acids long. V was pared by 7 bases and J by 8 bases, with 17 bases between. The CDR3 bases are TGTGCCAGCACTCAAGGGGGGGGTGTAGGCTACACCTTC. Residues: CASTQGGGVGYTF.

This chain connects TRBV11-2 to TRBJ2-3, with 7 bases lining up with TRBD1. CDR1 SGHAT and CDR2 FQNNGV come from the germline V gene. Unmatched junction bases numbered 4, after V lost 4 bases and J lost 0 bases. The CDR3 contains 15 residues. The CDR3 region is CASSYGTASTDTQYF. The CDR3, as DNA: TGTGCCAGCAGCTATGGGACAGCCAGCACAGATACGCAGTATTTT.

J is TRBJ2-4 and V is TRBV7-9; the match to TRBD1 covers 7 bases. Per germline, CDR1 SEHNR and CDR2 FQNEAQ (reference sequence). The CDR3 has 15 amino acids. V gave up 10 bases and J gave up 5 bases; unmatched junction bases: 14. The CDR3 DNA is TGTGCCATCGAGGGTATGGGGACAGTACAAAACATTCAGTACTTC. Its protein is CAIEGMGTVQNIQYF.

CDR3: CASSEIQGRDSYNSPLHF. In nucleotides, the CDR3 is TGTGCCAGCAGTGAGATACAGGGACGTGATTCCTATAATTCACCCCTCCACTTT. The chain employs TRBV6-1 and TRBJ1-6, with a tentative D call TRBD1 (6 bases). Trimming took 3 bases from V and 1 from J, leaving 16 bases between them. Per the germline V gene, CDR1 is MNHNS and CDR2 is SASEGT. CDR3 length: 18 amino acids.

This clone appeared once. The V call is TRBV6-6, the J call TRBJ2-1; possibly TRBD1 or TRBD2 for D (5 bases each). Per germline, CDR1 MNHNY and CDR2 SVGAGI (reference sequence). CDR3 length: 16 amino acids. V dropped 7 bases and J dropped 1 base, with 17 bases sitting between them. CDR3 in DNA: TGTGCCAGCATCGAAGGGACCCCTCGATCCTACAATGAGCAGTTCTTC. It codes for CASIEGTPRSYNEQFF.

The chain combines TRBV7-2 with TRBJ1-3; no clear D. The CDR3 is made up of 17 amino acids. Trimming cost V 1 base and J 1 base, with 14 bases left between them. From germline, CDR1 is SGHTA and CDR2 FQGNSA. The CDR3 region has the DNA TGTGCCAGCAGCTTAGGGATTACGGGATCTTCTGGAAACACCATATATTTT. This encodes CASSLGITGSSGNTIYF.

This chain joins TRBV29-1 and TRBJ2-7; D perhaps matches TRBD1 (5 bases). V dropped 7 bases and J dropped 2 bases, with 12 bases sitting between them. The CDR3 runs 12 residues. CDR1 is SQVTM and CDR2 is ANQGSEA in the germline V gene. The CDR3 DNA reads TGCAGCGCAGGACAAGTCGCCTACGAGCAGTACTTC. Protein: CSAGQVAYEQYF.

This chain connects TRBV27 to TRBJ2-5; TRBD2 is a possible D gene (5 bases). Trimming shortened V by 2 bases and J by 1 base, and 11 bases separated the two germline ends. The CDR3 sequence is 15 residues long. Germline V CDR1 and CDR2: MNHEY, SMNVEV (reference sequence). The CDR3 region has the DNA TGTGCCAGCAGTTTAGGAGGACGGATCCAAGAGACCCAGTACTTC. Its translation is CASSLGGRIQETQYF.

J is TRBJ1-1 and V is TRBV19, with D possibly TRBD1 on 5 matching bases. The length of the CDR3 is 15 residues. Germline V lookup: CDR1 LNHDA, CDR2 SQIVND (reference sequence). V was shortened by 3 bases and J by 4 bases, with 15 bases between the two germline ends. The CDR3: CASSIMGGAGTEAFF. The CDR3 DNA reads TGTGCCAGTAGTATCATGGGGGGAGCGGGCACTGAAGCTTTCTTT.

V and J are TRBV7-2 and TRBJ2-7; no clear D gene. Germline CDR1 is SGHTA and CDR2 is FQGNSA. The ends were cut back, 3 bases at V and 2 bases at J, with 11 bases in the middle. The CDR3 sequence is 14 residues long. Here the CDR3 DNA reads TGTGCCAGCAGCTTTAGTCGGGCGGCCTACGAGCAGTACTTC. Its protein product is CASSFSRAAYEQYF.

This rearrangement joins TRBV12-5 to TRBJ1-2; D gene unclear. The CDR3 totals 14 residues. Trimming cost V 1 base and J 7 bases, with 13 bases left between them. CDR1 is LGHNT, CDR2 FRNRAP, per germline. This CDR3 is CASGLGQNKGGYTF. The CDR3 region has the DNA TGTGCTAGTGGTTTGGGACAAAATAAAGGTGGCTACACCTTC.

This chain uses TRBV28 with TRBJ1-4, with D possibly matching TRBD1 (5 bases). Trimming pared 1 base from V and 4 bases from J, leaving 10 bases between. The CDR3 covers 15 residues. The germline V gene has CDR1 MDHEN and CDR2 SYDVKM. The CDR3 is CASSLYAGLNEKLFF. The DNA of the CDR3 is TGTGCCAGCAGTTTATACGCAGGGCTTAATGAAAAACTGTTTTTT.

The chain recombines TRBV18 with TRBJ1-4, with 9 bases lining up with TRBD1. The germline gives CDR1 KGHSH, CDR2 LQKENI. Losses at the gene ends were 1 base for V and 2 bases for J; bases not matched to a gene: 5. The CDR3 has 17 residues. CDR3 nucleotides: TGTGCCAGCTCACCACAGAACAGGGGGCTGACTAATGAAAAACTGTTTTTT. Translating gives CASSPQNRGLTNEKLFF.

V and J are TRBV7-2 and TRBJ1-2; D remains unclear. The CDR3 is 13 amino acids. Trimming pared 3 bases from V and 5 bases from J, leaving 10 bases between. The germline V gene has CDR1 SGHTA and CDR2 FQGNSA. Written as DNA, the CDR3 is TGTGCCAGCAGCTTGAATTTGTTATATGGCTACACCTTC. Translated: CASSLNLLYGYTF. Complete variable domain (other parts from reference TRBV7-2 and TRBJ1-2): GAGVSQSPSNKVTEKGKDVELRCDPISGHTALYWYRQSLGQGLEFLIYFQGNSAPDKSGLPSDRFSAERTGGSVSTLTIQRTQQEDSAVYLCASSLNLLYGYTFGSGTRLTVV.

The chain recombines TRBV7-2 with TRBJ1-3, with TRBD1 as a possible D gene (5 bases). The ends were cut back, 2 bases at V and 4 bases at J, with 9 bases in the middle. Germline CDR1 reads SGHTA; CDR2 reads FQGNSA. The CDR3 has 14 amino acids. CDR3 DNA: TGTGCCAGCAGCTTACAGGGACTCGGAAACACCATATATTTT. Translated: CASSLQGLGNTIYF.

The chain joins TRBV2 to TRBJ2-2; D unclear. The CDR3 consists of 14 residues. V lost 4 bases and J 6 bases, leaving 12 bases between the germline ends. The germline gives CDR1 SNHLY, CDR2 FYNNEI. The CDR3 loop reads CASSVHAEAGELFF. The CDR3 DNA sequence: TGTGCCAGCAGTGTTCACGCGGAAGCCGGGGAGCTGTTTTTT.

V and J are TRBV9 and TRBJ2-5; D is unresolved. The CDR3 totals 13 residues. CDR1 SGDLS and CDR2 YYNGEE come from the germline V gene. Between the trimmed V and J ends, which lost 0 bases and 4 bases, there was a span of 7 bases. The CDR3 reads CASSVVVGETQYF. Here the CDR3 DNA reads TGTGCCAGCAGCGTAGTGGTTGGAGAGACCCAGTACTTC.

This sequence joins TRBV11-2 and TRBJ1-5, with 7 bases matching TRBD1. J gave up 2 bases and V 5 bases, and 3 bases lay outside the gene matches. This CDR3 has 14 residues. Germline V gene lookup returns CDR1 SGHAT and CDR2 FQNNGV. The CDR3 here is CASSRDRGNQPQHF. CDR3 nucleotides: TGTGCCAGCAGCCGAGACAGGGGCAATCAGCCCCAGCATTTT.

The chain uses TRBV18 and TRBJ2-7; TRBD1 agrees at 8 bases. V trimming: 8 bases; J trimming: 3 bases; junction bases outside the gene matches: 12. The CDR3 is made up of 15 amino acids. The germline V gene encodes CDR1 KGHSH and CDR2 LQKENI. For the CDR3, the DNA is TGTGCCAGCGCCGTCGGGACAGGAGTCCTCTACGAGCAGTACTTC. Its protein product is CASAVGTGVLYEQYF.

This chain uses TRBV19 with TRBJ2-3; D unclear. The germline V gene has CDR1 LNHDA and CDR2 SQIVND (reference sequence). With 5 bases removed from V and 0 bases from J, the gap between germline ends came to 21 bases. This CDR3 has 18 residues. The CDR3 DNA follows: TGTGCCAGTAGTCCCCGGACCCGCATGGGGTCTAGCACAGATACGCAGTATTTT. Amino acids: CASSPRTRMGSSTDTQYF.

The chain recombines TRBV24-1 with TRBJ1-1, with D maybe TRBD1 (5 bases). CDR1 and CDR2 from the germline V gene are KGHDR and SFDVKD. The length of the CDR3 is 12 residues. V gave up 6 bases and J gave up 5 bases, with 9 bases separating them. The CDR3 bases are TGTGCCACCAGTTTGGGGGGGACTGAAGCTTTCTTT. This encodes CATSLGGTEAFF.

The chain is built from TRBV5-1 and TRBJ1-1; 8 bases are a match to TRBD1. Germline-derived CDR1 and CDR2 are SGHRS and YFSETQ. There are 14 residues in the CDR3. The J segment lost 4 bases and the V segment lost 4 bases, leaving 6 bases of the junction unmatched. The CDR3 loop is CASSPGQGTTEAFF. CDR3 bases: TGCGCCAGCAGCCCAGGACAGGGAACCACTGAAGCTTTCTTT. Using reference TRBV5-1 and TRBJ1-1 for the parts outside the CDR3, the full variable domain is KAGVTQTPRYLIKTRGQQVTLSCSPISGHRSVSWYQQTPGQGLQFLFEYFSETQRNKGNFPGRFSGRQFSNSRSEMNVSTLELGDSALYLCASSPGQGTTEAFFGQGTRLTVV.

The chain combines TRBV28 with TRBJ2-1, with 14 nucleotides matching TRBD2. The CDR3 is made up of 21 amino acids. With V trimmed by 5 bases and J by 0 bases, 15 bases remained unmatched. CDR1 MDHEN and CDR2 SYDVKM come from the germline V gene. CDR3 loop: CASSLLGLAGVKVRSYNEQFF. The CDR3 DNA follows: TGTGCCAGCAGTCTCCTGGGACTAGCGGGAGTTAAGGTACGCTCCTACAATGAGCAGTTCTTC.

The chain couples TRBV18 to TRBJ2-7; 11 nucleotides agree with TRBD1. The CDR3 has 13 residues. Trimming took 7 bases from V and 3 from J; bases not matched to a gene: 2. The germline V gene encodes CDR1 KGHSH and CDR2 LQKENI. Here the CDR3 reads CASYGTGGYEQYF. DNA for the CDR3: TGTGCCAGCTACGGGACAGGGGGCTACGAGCAGTACTTC.